Only a few counts were recorded for the clone carrying this T cell receptor beta chain. Germline V gene lookup returns CDR1 LNHNV and CDR2 YYDKDF (reference sequence). Deletions cut 0 bases from V and 3 bases from J, with 9 bases between. The CDR3 spans 14 residues. Researchers took RNA transcripts and amplified the TCR beta CDR3 regions from them. Using the HTBI primer set, a first-round RT-PCR was run on the TCR CDR3. TCRdb processed the multiplex PCR reads anew with MiXCR; each CDR3 protein has one entry. The sample contains about 380,000 distinct CDR3 sequences, about 18% of which appear only once. The data were obtained in a study of T cells in Graves' hyperthyroidism and ophthalmopathy.

Sequences were obtained from blood. The sequence came from a man younger than 35 with Graves' ophthalmopathy. The chain carries TRBV15 and TRBJ2-7; D gene uncertain. Here the CDR3 DNA reads TGTGCCACCAGCAGAGATTACGGGCTCTACGAGCAGTACTTC. Amino acid sequence: CATSRDYGLYEQYF.